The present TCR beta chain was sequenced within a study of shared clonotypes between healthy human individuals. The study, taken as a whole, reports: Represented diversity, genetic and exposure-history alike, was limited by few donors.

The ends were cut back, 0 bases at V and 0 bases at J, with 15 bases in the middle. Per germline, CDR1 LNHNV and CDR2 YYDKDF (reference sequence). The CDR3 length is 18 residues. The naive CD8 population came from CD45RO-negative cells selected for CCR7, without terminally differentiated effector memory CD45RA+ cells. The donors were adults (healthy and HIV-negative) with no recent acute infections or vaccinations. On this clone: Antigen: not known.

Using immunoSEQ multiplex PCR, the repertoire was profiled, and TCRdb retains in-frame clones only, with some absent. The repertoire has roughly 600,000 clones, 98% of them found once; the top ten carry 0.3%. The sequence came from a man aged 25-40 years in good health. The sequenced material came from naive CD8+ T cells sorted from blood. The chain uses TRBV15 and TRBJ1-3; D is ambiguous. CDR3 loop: CATSRDRNPRASGNTIYF. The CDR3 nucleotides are TGTGCCACCAGCAGAGATCGAAATCCGAGAGCCTCTGGAAACACCATATATTTT.